This T cell receptor beta chain was sequenced for a study of T cells after yellow fever vaccination. TCRdb passed the 5' RACE reads through MiXCR, listing each CDR3 protein once. Of roughly 400,000 distinct CDR3 sequences in the sample, about 17% were seen once. Overall study findings and caveats: Faster peaking, at day 5 versus 15, marked a secondary response that was weaker.

Of note for this clonotype: Its antigen is still unknown.

The sequence came from a man aged 18 to 35 who received the YFV17D yellow fever vaccine. Source: PBMCs, taken before the yellow fever booster vaccination.

The CDR3 loop is CASSAILQTEAFF. The CDR3 coding sequence is TGTGCCAGCAGTGCTATTCTCCAGACTGAAGCTTTCTTT. The rearrangement uses TRBV2 and TRBJ1-1; D gene unclear. Trimming cost V 4 bases and J 5 bases, with 11 bases left between them. CDR1 is SNHLY and CDR2 is FYNNEI in the germline V gene. CDR3 length: 13 amino acids.